This T cell receptor (beta chain) was documented in a study of T cells in narcolepsy. Background on the study: Donors had narcolepsy type 1 or type 2, or were healthy controls.

A note on this clone: The antigen remains unidentified.

CDR1 is MDHEN and CDR2 is SYDVKM in the germline V gene. This CDR3 is built from 17 residues. V dropped 2 bases and J dropped 0; count of bases not matched to a gene: 7. Sequenced by immunoSEQ multiplex PCR; TCRdb stores in-frame clones only, minus some. The sample includes roughly 35,000 clones, over 80% of them seen just once. Study results and caveats: Autoreactive clonotypes reportedly recurred in blood of same and different patients, not controls. No autoreactive T cell clone sequences appeared in some memory CD4+ repertoires. Comparing one patient's CSF and blood CD4+ clonotypes highlighted HCRT- and TRIB2-specific autoreactive clonotypes.

The sequenced sample consisted of memory (CD45RA-) CD4+ T cells from blood. The TCR was taken from a human donor in good health. The genes are TRBV28 and TRBJ2-1; 7 nucleotides match TRBD2. The CDR3 loop reads CASSLPLADTSYNEQFF. The DNA for the CDR3 is TGTGCCAGCAGTTTACCCCTAGCGGATACCTCCTACAATGAGCAGTTCTTC. The full variable domain, completed using reference TRBV28 and TRBJ2-1, is DVKVTQSSRYLVKRTGEKVFLECVQDMDHENMFWYRQDPGLGLRLIYFSYDVKMKEKGDIPEGYSVSREKKERFSLILESASTNQTSMYLCASSLPLADTSYNEQFFGPGTRLTVL.